The next 32 T cell receptor beta chains were all read from a single sample in a study of T cell responses to AZD1222 COVID-19 vaccine. Profiling relied on immunoSEQ multiplex PCR, and the TCRdb table lists in-frame clones only, not all of them. The data show approximately 170,000 clones, roughly 92% seen once. The starting material was peripheral blood, obtained on day 0 of AZD1222 vaccination. Every receptor here comes from an adult in good health.

On this clone: Other DNA sequences from this sample encode an identical CDR3 as well. The CDR3 loop reads CASSQVGSNYGYTF. CDR3 coding DNA: TGTGCCAGCAGCCAAGTGGGTTCTAACTATGGCTACACCTTC. This rearrangement joins TRBV14 to TRBJ1-2; no clear D gene. The V gene's germline CDR1 is SGHDN and CDR2 FVKESK. The CDR3 consists of 14 residues. Trimming removed 1 base at V and 0 bases at J, with 6 bases between.

This clone was picked up one time. V and J are TRBV12-3 or TRBV12-4 and TRBJ1-2; TRBD1 is a possible D gene (5 bases). V was clipped by 10 bases and J by 2 bases, with 14 bases between them. This CDR3 comprises 13 residues. The CDR3 reads CATAAGGNYGYTF. As DNA, the CDR3 is TGTGCCACCGCAGCCGGGGGAAACTATGGCTACACCTTC.

This clone has more than one count but fewer than ten. In DNA form, the CDR3 reads TGTGCCTGGAGTCCCTTGACCCGGGGAAAACTGTTTTTT. It encodes CAWSPLTRGKLFF. This chain joins TRBV30 and TRBJ1-4, with unresolved D. CDR3 size: 13 residues. With 2 bases removed from V and 10 bases from J, the gap between germline ends came to 14 bases. Germline V gene lookup returns CDR1 GTSNPN and CDR2 SVGIG (reference sequence).

The V gene is TRBV11-2, the J gene TRBJ1-2; D is uncertain. Between the trimmed V and J ends, which lost 5 bases and 4 bases, there was a span of 14 bases. Germline assignment: CDR1 SGHAT and CDR2 FQNNGV. The CDR3 has 14 residues. The CDR3 spells CASSLGQAVYGYTF. CDR3 sequence (DNA): TGTGCCAGCAGCCTTGGGCAGGCAGTCTATGGCTACACCTTC.

The J gene is TRBJ2-5, the V gene TRBV7-9, with D perhaps matching TRBD1 or TRBD2 (5 bases each). The CDR3 spans 16 residues. The germline V gene has CDR1 SEHNR and CDR2 FQNEAQ (reference sequence). V was cut by 5 bases and J by 3 bases, with 19 bases left in between. CDR3 residues: CASSLQGRGPKETQYF. The CDR3 region has the DNA TGTGCCAGCAGCCTCCAGGGCCGGGGACCCAAAGAGACCCAGTACTTC. Based on the CDR3 plus reference TRBV7-9 and TRBJ2-5, the full variable domain is DTGVSQNPRHKITKRGQNVTFRCDPISEHNRLYWYRQTLGQGPEFLTYFQNEAQLEKSRLLSDRFSAERPKGSFSTLEIQRTEQGDSAMYLCASSLQGRGPKETQYFGPGTRLLVL.

The chain joins TRBV3-1 (or the pseudogene TRBV3-2) to TRBJ1-6; no reliable D call. The CDR3 is made up of 15 amino acids. V dropped 1 base and J dropped 6 bases, with 10 bases sitting between them. Germline V CDR1 and CDR2: LGHDT, YNNKEL (reference sequence). CDR3 coding DNA: TGTGCCAGCAGCCAAGTAACAAGAAGTAATTCACCCCTCCACTTT. It is translated as CASSQVTRSNSPLHF.

The chain links TRBV10-3 to TRBJ1-2; 11 bases align to TRBD1. Unmatched junction bases numbered 16, after V lost 6 bases and J lost 7 bases. Germline-derived CDR1 and CDR2 are ENHRY and SYGVKD. There are 17 residues in the CDR3. CDR3 in DNA: TGTGCCATCAGCCAGTACCGGGACAGGGGGGAAGGTGCTGGCTACACCTTC. Its translation is CAISQYRDRGEGAGYTF.

V and J are TRBV9 and TRBJ2-1, with 15 bases identical to TRBD2. This CDR3 is built from 18 residues. J gave up 4 bases and V 4 bases, and 9 bases lay outside the gene matches. Germline CDR1 SGDLS, CDR2 YYNGEE. The CDR3 DNA sequence: TGTGCCAGCAGCTCCCGGACTAGCGGGGGGGCCTCTTACAATGAGCAGTTCTTC. As protein: CASSSRTSGGASYNEQFF.

This clone turned up a few times. The chain combines TRBV19 with TRBJ2-1, with 7 bases identical to TRBD1. Germline V CDR1 and CDR2: LNHDA, SQIVND (reference sequence). V lost 3 bases to trimming and J lost 6 bases; unmatched junction nucleotides: 5. The CDR3 consists of 14 residues. The DNA for the CDR3 is TGTGCCAGTAGTATCGAGACAGGGCTCAATGAGCAGTTCTTC. Translated: CASSIETGLNEQFF.

The chain links TRBV6-1 to TRBJ2-5; possibly TRBD1 or TRBD2 for D (5 bases each). The CDR3 extends over 18 amino acids. The V gene's germline CDR1 is MNHNS and CDR2 SASEGT. V was clipped by 4 bases and J by 1 base, with 22 bases between them. CDR3 nucleotide sequence: TGTGCCAGCAGTGGACGTTCAGGGTTGAGGGGCCCCCAAGAGACCCAGTACTTC. This codes for CASSGRSGLRGPQETQYF.

The chain links TRBV19 to TRBJ2-6; TRBD1 agrees at 7 bases. The CDR3 spans 19 residues. Trimming at V came to 1 base and at J to 2 bases, leaving 11 bases not matched to a gene. The germline gives CDR1 LNHDA, CDR2 SQIVND (reference sequence). The CDR3, as DNA: TGTGCCAGTAGTATAGCGAGACAGGGAAGGTCGACTGGGGCCAACGTCCTGACTTTC. This gives the protein CASSIARQGRSTGANVLTF. The full variable domain, in which reference TRBV19 and TRBJ2-6 provide the parts outside the CDR3, is DGGITQSPKYLFRKEGQNVTLSCEQNLNHDAMYWYRQDPGQGLRLIYYSQIVNDFQKGDIAEGYSVSREKKESFPLTVTSAQKNPTAFYLCASSIARQGRSTGANVLTFGAGSRLTVL.

The rearrangement links TRBV4-3 to TRBJ2-4; TRBD1 or TRBD2 may be the D gene (5 bases each). Trimming left V 1 base short and J 6 bases short, with 13 bases between. From germline, CDR1 is LGHNA and CDR2 YSLEER. The CDR3 is made up of 15 amino acids. The CDR3 sequence is CASSQGLGERNIQYF. The CDR3 bases are TGCGCCAGCAGCCAAGGGCTGGGGGAGAGAAACATTCAGTACTTC.

This chain connects TRBV7-3 to TRBJ1-1, with TRBD1 matching over 9 bases. Looked up from germline, CDR1 is SGHTA and CDR2 is FQGTGA. The CDR3 extends over 15 amino acids. V was clipped by 3 bases and J by 1 base; unmatched bases: 3. CDR3 nucleotide sequence: TGTGCCAGCAGCTTGGGACAGGGAGGGAACACTGAAGCTTTCTTT. Its protein product is CASSLGQGGNTEAFF.

This chain joins TRBV29-1 and TRBJ2-3; D possibly corresponds to TRBD2 (5 bases). This CDR3 is built from 14 residues. Trimming cost V 8 bases and J 2 bases, with 17 bases left between them. From germline, CDR1 is SQVTM and CDR2 ANQGSEA. The CDR3 coding sequence is TGCAGCACCGATGAGGGCCTATCCACAGATACGCAGTATTTT. Amino acids: CSTDEGLSTDTQYF.

The chain has TRBV5-4 and TRBJ2-1, with 7 bases aligning to TRBD1. CDR1 is SGHNT, CDR2 YYREEE, per germline (reference sequence). CDR3 length equals 16 residues. The V gene end was trimmed by 0 bases and the J gene end by 8 bases; junction bases not matched to a gene: 11. The CDR3, as DNA: TGTGCCAGCAGCTTGGGACAGGGCTTGGGAAAGGATGAGCAGTTCTTC. It specifies CASSLGQGLGKDEQFF.

The J gene is TRBJ1-4, the V gene TRBV3-1 (or the pseudogene TRBV3-2), with TRBD1 as a possible D gene (5 bases). CDR3 length: 15 amino acids. V lost 2 bases and J 5 bases, leaving 12 bases between the germline ends. Germline loops: CDR1 LGHDT, CDR2 YNNKEL (reference sequence). The CDR3 bases are TGTGCCAGCAGCCAAAGAGCCCGGGGGAATGAAAAACTGTTTTTT. Encoded protein: CASSQRARGNEKLFF.

DNA for the CDR3: TGCAGTGCCCGGCAAGGAGAGACCCAGTACTTC. Translating it yields CSARQGETQYF. The chain employs TRBV20-1 and TRBJ2-5; no clear D gene. The V and J ends lost 6 bases and 4 bases respectively, with 9 bases between them. This CDR3 has 11 residues. Germline V gene lookup returns CDR1 DFQATT and CDR2 SNEGSKA (reference sequence).

V is TRBV11-2 and J is TRBJ2-5, with TRBD2 as a possible D gene (6 bases). Germline V gene lookup returns CDR1 SGHAT and CDR2 FQNNGV. Trimming shortened V by 7 bases and J by 4 bases, and 16 bases separated the two germline ends. CDR3 size: 14 residues. This CDR3 is CASTTSGGAETQYF. As DNA, the CDR3 is TGTGCCAGCACCACAAGCGGCGGGGCAGAGACCCAGTACTTC.

This rearrangement joins TRBV20-1 to TRBJ1-5, with D uncertain. The CDR3 consists of 10 residues. Germline CDR1 and CDR2: DFQATT and SNEGSKA (reference sequence). V was clipped by 6 bases and J by 6 bases, with 6 bases between them. CDR3 in amino acids: CSAVSQPQHF. CDR3 nucleotide sequence: TGCAGTGCCGTCAGTCAGCCCCAGCATTTT.

This clone was seen just once. The chain combines TRBV5-1 with TRBJ2-4, with D perhaps matching TRBD2 (7 bases). This CDR3 contains 18 residues. V lost 0 bases, J lost 0 bases, and 16 bases lay in between. Germline V gene data show CDR1 as SGHRS and CDR2 as YFSETQ. CDR3 in amino acids: CASSLEPLGGQAKNIQYF. The CDR3 DNA reads TGCGCCAGCAGCTTGGAGCCCCTCGGGGGGCAAGCCAAAAACATTCAGTACTTC.

The V and J genes are TRBV7-2 and TRBJ1-5; a possible D gene is TRBD1 (5 bases). The ends were cut back, 1 base at V and 6 bases at J, with 7 bases in the middle. CDR3 size: 13 residues. CDR1 is SGHTA, CDR2 FQGNSA, per germline. The DNA of the CDR3 is TGTGCCAGCAGCTTAGGGGACGTTCAGCCCCAGCATTTT. It yields the protein CASSLGDVQPQHF.

Comment on this clone: The identical CDR3 is also encoded by other nucleotide sequences in the sample. The chain links TRBV4-1 to TRBJ1-5; D ambiguous. The CDR3 runs 13 residues. V was cut by 0 bases and J by 1 base, with 1 base left in between. From germline, CDR1 is MGHRA and CDR2 YSYEKL. Here the CDR3 DNA reads TGCGCCAGCAGCCAAGACAGCAATCAGCCCCAGCATTTT. Translation: CASSQDSNQPQHF.

Comment on this clone: The same CDR3 also results from other DNA sequences found in this sample. This chain links TRBV27 with TRBJ1-1, with D possibly matching TRBD1 (5 bases). V was trimmed by 1 base and J by 2 bases, leaving 8 bases between them. CDR1 MNHEY and CDR2 SMNVEV come from the germline V gene (reference sequence). The CDR3 runs 14 residues. The CDR3 nucleotides are TGTGCCAGCAGTTTATTGGGGGAAAACACTGAAGCTTTCTTT. Translating gives CASSLLGENTEAFF.

This clone has only a few counts. The chain links TRBV18 to TRBJ1-2, with TRBD1 identical over 8 bases. V was clipped by 2 bases and J by 0 bases; unmatched bases: 2. Germline V gives CDR1 KGHSH, CDR2 LQKENI. There are 15 residues in the CDR3. CDR3 bases: TGTGCCAGCTCACCAGGGGACAGGACTAACTATGGCTACACCTTC. Translating it yields CASSPGDRTNYGYTF.

The chain is built from TRBV5-8 and TRBJ2-2, with 7 bases fitting TRBD2. The germline V gene has CDR1 SGHTS and CDR2 YDEGEE. The CDR3 is 17 amino acids. V was clipped by 1 base and J by 0 bases; unmatched bases: 6. CDR3 protein: CASSLPGEGPNTGELFF. The CDR3, as DNA: TGTGCCAGCAGCTTGCCTGGGGAGGGACCGAACACCGGGGAGCTGTTTTTT.

The chain recombines TRBV7-6 with TRBJ1-3; D call uncertain. Trimming removed 2 bases from V and 0 bases from J, with 17 bases in between. CDR1 is SGHVS and CDR2 is FNYEAQ in the germline V gene. This CDR3 region has 18 residues. DNA of the CDR3: TGTGCCAGCAGCTTACGCCCGGCTCTCCTGGACTCTGGAAACACCATATATTTT. It translates to CASSLRPALLDSGNTIYF.

The chain carries TRBV19 and TRBJ1-1, with TRBD1 identical over 7 bases. V dropped 5 bases and J dropped 6; count of bases not matched to a gene: 12. This CDR3 contains 15 residues. From germline, CDR1 is LNHDA and CDR2 SQIVND (reference sequence). The CDR3: CASSLRSRGIAEAFF. The CDR3 coding sequence is TGTGCCAGTAGTCTAAGGTCCAGGGGGATCGCTGAAGCTTTCTTT. Combining the CDR3 with reference TRBV19 and TRBJ1-1 gives the whole variable domain DGGITQSPKYLFRKEGQNVTLSCEQNLNHDAMYWYRQDPGQGLRLIYYSQIVNDFQKGDIAEGYSVSREKKESFPLTVTSAQKNPTAFYLCASSLRSRGIAEAFFGQGTRLTVV.

V gene TRBV24-1 combines with J gene TRBJ2-3; no clear D. This CDR3 is 16 amino acids long. The V end was cut by 0 bases, the J end by 2 bases, with 11 bases between. Germline loops: CDR1 KGHDR, CDR2 SFDVKD. CDR3 region: CATSDLVDPPTDTQYF. The CDR3 coding sequence is TGTGCCACCAGTGATTTGGTAGATCCCCCCACAGATACGCAGTATTTT.

This chain's CDR3 is CASSPDLSNTGELFF. DNA for the CDR3: TGTGCCAGCTCACCAGATCTCTCGAACACCGGGGAGCTGTTTTTT. The chain couples TRBV18 to TRBJ2-2; no firm D call. Looked up from germline, CDR1 is KGHSH and CDR2 is LQKENI. This CDR3 is built from 15 residues. The V and J ends lost 2 bases and 0 bases respectively, with 7 bases between them.

The chain combines TRBV5-1 with TRBJ1-1; D possibly corresponds to TRBD1 (5 bases). Deletions cut 5 bases from V and 6 bases from J, with 26 bases between. In germline, CDR1 is SGHRS, CDR2 YFSETQ. The length of the CDR3 is 17 residues. The CDR3 region is CASSSVVAGVGAAEAFF. The CDR3 DNA reads as TGCGCCAGCAGTTCGGTAGTTGCGGGAGTCGGGGCCGCTGAAGCTTTCTTT. Full variable domain (remainder filled in from reference TRBV5-1 and TRBJ1-1): KAGVTQTPRYLIKTRGQQVTLSCSPISGHRSVSWYQQTPGQGLQFLFEYFSETQRNKGNFPGRFSGRQFSNSRSEMNVSTLELGDSALYLCASSSVVAGVGAAEAFFGQGTRLTVV.

The chain carries TRBV20-1 and TRBJ1-2, with 7 bases identical to TRBD1. Trimming cost V 3 bases and J 3 bases; bases outside gene matches: 7. CDR1 and CDR2 (germline): DFQATT, SNEGSKA (reference sequence). The length of the CDR3 is 14 residues. CDR3 region: CSASKGAGYYGYTF. CDR3 bases: TGCAGTGCTAGTAAGGGGGCGGGTTACTATGGCTACACCTTC.

CDR3 nucleotide sequence: TGTGCCAGCAGGAATGAAGGGTACAACTCCTACGAGCAGTACTTC. It yields the protein CASRNEGYNSYEQYF. The chain employs TRBV28 and TRBJ2-7; D not resolved. Trimming left V 6 bases short and J 0 bases short, with 15 bases between. Germline V gene lookup returns CDR1 MDHEN and CDR2 SYDVKM. The CDR3 spans 15 residues.